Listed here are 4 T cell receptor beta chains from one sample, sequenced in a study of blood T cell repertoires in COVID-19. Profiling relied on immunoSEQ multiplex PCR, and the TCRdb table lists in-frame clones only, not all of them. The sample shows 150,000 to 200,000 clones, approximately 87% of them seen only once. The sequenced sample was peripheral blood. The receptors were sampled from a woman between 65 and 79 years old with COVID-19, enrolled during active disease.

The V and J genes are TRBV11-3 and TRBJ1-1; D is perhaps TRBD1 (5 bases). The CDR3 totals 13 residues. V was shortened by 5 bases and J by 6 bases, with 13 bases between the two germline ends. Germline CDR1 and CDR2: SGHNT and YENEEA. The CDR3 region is CASSPRGGPEAFF. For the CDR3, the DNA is TGTGCCAGCAGCCCGAGGGGAGGACCTGAAGCTTTCTTT.

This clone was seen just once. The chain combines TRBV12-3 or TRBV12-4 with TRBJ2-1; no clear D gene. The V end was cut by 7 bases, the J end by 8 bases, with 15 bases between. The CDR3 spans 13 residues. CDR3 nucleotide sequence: TGTGCCAGCACCGGCGGAACCACCTATGAGCAGTTCTTC. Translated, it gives CASTGGTTYEQFF.

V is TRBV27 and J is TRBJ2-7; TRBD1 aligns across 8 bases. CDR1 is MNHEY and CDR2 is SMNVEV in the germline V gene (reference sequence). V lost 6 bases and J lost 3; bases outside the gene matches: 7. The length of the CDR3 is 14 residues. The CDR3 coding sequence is TGTGCCAGCAGGGGGACAGGAGCACTCTACGAGCAGTACTTC. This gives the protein CASRGTGALYEQYF.

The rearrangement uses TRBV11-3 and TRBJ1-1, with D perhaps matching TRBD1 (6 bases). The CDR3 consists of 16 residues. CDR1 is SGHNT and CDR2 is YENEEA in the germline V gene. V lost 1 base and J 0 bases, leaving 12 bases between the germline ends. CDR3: CASSLGQAIMNTEAFF. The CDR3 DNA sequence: TGTGCCAGCAGCTTAGGACAGGCGATCATGAACACTGAAGCTTTCTTT. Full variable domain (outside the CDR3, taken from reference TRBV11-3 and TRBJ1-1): EAGVVQSPRYKIIEKKQPVAFWCNPISGHNTLYWYLQNLGQGPELLIRYENEEAVDDSQLPKDRFSAERLKGVDSTLKIQPAELGDSAVYLCASSLGQAIMNTEAFFGQGTRLTVV.